Listed below are T cell receptor beta chains from one sample, sequenced in a study of blood T cell repertoires in COVID-19. Measured with immunoSEQ multiplex PCR; TCRdb has only the in-frame clones, and not every one. The sample lists 90,000 to 120,000 clones, under 80% seen once, with 20% to 25% in the top ten. The source material was peripheral blood. The receptor set was obtained from a man between 65 and 85 years old with active or convalescent COVID-19. The CDR3 runs from the conserved cysteine through the conserved F or W. The D gene is left open where the match is weak. Expanded clones get a size class; other rows say once, few or many, or leave the size out.

V	J	D	size	DNA	CDR3
TRBV29-1	TRBJ2-3	NA	NA	TGCAGCGTTGACAGGCCACCCACAGATACGCAGTATTTT	CSVDRPPTDTQYF
TRBV5-1	TRBJ1-2	TRBD1	NA	TGCGCCAGCAGCTTGGGACAGGGTTTTGGCTACACCTTC	CASSLGQGFGYTF
TRBV9	TRBJ1-6	TRBD1	NA	TGTGCCAGCAGCACTTCAGACAGGGAGTATAATTCACCCCTCCACTTT	CASSTSDREYNSPLHF
TRBV4-1	TRBJ1-4	NA	few	TGCGCCAGCAGCCCACCGGGGAGGCTCAATGAAAAACTGTTTTTT	CASSPPGRLNEKLFF
TRBV11-2	TRBJ1-1	TRBD1	NA	TGTGCCAGCAGCCCCACTACAGGGGCGAACACTGAAGCTTTCTTT	CASSPTTGANTEAFF
TRBV19	TRBJ1-5	NA	NA	TGTGCCAGTAGTATCAGGTGGGATCAGCCCCAGCATTTT	CASSIRWDQPQHF
TRBV19	TRBJ2-7	TRBD1	NA	TGTGCCAGTAGTGCGGGGACCGGGACAGGACTCTACGAGCAGTACTTC	CASSAGTGTGLYEQYF
TRBV11-2	TRBJ1-2	NA	NA	TGTGCCAGCAGCTCGGGACTTGGATATGGCTACACCTTC	CASSSGLGYGYTF
TRBV4-1	TRBJ2-7	NA	NA	TGCGCCAGCAGCCGGGACTTCCCGAATACCTACGAGCAGTACTTC	CASSRDFPNTYEQYF
TRBV20-1	TRBJ2-7	NA	once	TGCAGTGCTCGTGGGGACTCAACCTACGAGCAGTACTTC	CSARGDSTYEQYF
TRBV19	TRBJ2-5	TRBD1	NA	TGTGCCAGTAGGGGACAGCAGTACCAAGAGACCCAGTACTTC	CASRGQQYQETQYF
TRBV6-5	TRBJ1-2	NA	NA	TGTGCCAGCAGAACAGGGTTCTATGGCTACACCTTC	CASRTGFYGYTF
TRBV4-2	TRBJ2-7	TRBD2	NA	TGTGCCAGCAGCCAAGAGGGCGGGGGGTCCTACGAGCAGTACTTC	CASSQEGGGSYEQYF
TRBV5-4	TRBJ2-1	NA	once	TGTGCCAGCAGCGCGGCCGCCACGAGGTCCTACAATGAGCAGTTCTTC	CASSAAATRSYNEQFF
TRBV4-2	TRBJ1-1	TRBD1	NA	TGTGCCAGCAGCCAGGGGACAGGAGTCTACCAAGCTTTCTTT	CASSQGTGVYQAFF
TRBV4-2	TRBJ2-1	TRBD2	once	TGTGCCAGCAGCCAAACTTTGACTAGCGGGGGAAATGAGCAGTTCTTC	CASSQTLTSGGNEQFF
TRBV5-1	TRBJ1-1	NA	few	TGCGCCAGCTGGGACTCTAACACTGAAGCTTTCTTT	CASWDSNTEAFF
TRBV5-1	TRBJ1-2	TRBD1	NA	TGCGCCAGCAGTTTTCGGCCCGCGGATAACAGGGGGTCTAGCTATGGCTACACCTTC	CASSFRPADNRGSSYGYTF
TRBV19	TRBJ2-3	TRBD1	NA	TGTGCCAGTAGTATGACAGGGGCCACAGATACGCAGTATTTT	CASSMTGATDTQYF
TRBV10-1	TRBJ2-7	NA	NA	TGCGCCAGCAGTGAGTCTATAGGGGGAGAGCAGTACTTC	CASSESIGGEQYF
TRBV2	TRBJ1-5	NA	once	TGTGCCACTCAGGATACACAGAATCAGCCCCAGCATTTT	CATQDTQNQPQHF
TRBV14	TRBJ1-4	TRBD1	few	TGTGCCAGCAGCCAATTCGGACAGGGGGGGGAAAAACTGTTTTTT	CASSQFGQGGEKLFF
TRBV6-5	TRBJ1-4	NA	NA	TGTGCCAGCACGCCGGGGTCCACTAATGAAAAACTGTTTTTT	CASTPGSTNEKLFF
TRBV19	TRBJ1-3	TRBD1	NA	TGTGCCAGTAGTATAGAGAGGGGGCTCGACTCTGGAAACACCATATATTTT	CASSIERGLDSGNTIYF
TRBV5-1	TRBJ2-1	TRBD2	NA	TGCGCCAGCAGCTTGGGACTAGCGGGAAGAGGCGAGCAGTTCTTC	CASSLGLAGRGEQFF
TRBV3-1/TRBV3-2	TRBJ2-1	TRBD2	NA	TGTGCCAGCAGCCCCAGCGGGAGCAATGAGCAGTTCTTC	CASSPSGSNEQFF
TRBV19	TRBJ1-5	NA	once	TGTGCCAGTAGTCTATCGGGGAGAGATCAGCCCCAGCATTTT	CASSLSGRDQPQHF
TRBV5-1	TRBJ1-4	NA	once	TGCGCCAGCAGCCTAAAGCCCAGGGGTGCCTTTACTAATGAAAAACTGTTTTTT	CASSLKPRGAFTNEKLFF
TRBV29-1	TRBJ1-2	TRBD1	NA	TGCAGCGCCGCGGACAGGGCCGGTGGCTACACCTTC	CSAADRAGGYTF
TRBV20-1	TRBJ2-2	TRBD2	NA	TGCAGTGTTAGTTCGGGTCTAGCGGGGAGTGGAACCGGGGAGCTGTTTTTT	CSVSSGLAGSGTGELFF
TRBV15	TRBJ1-5	NA	NA	TGTGCCACCAGCAGAGATTACAGACAGCCCCAGCATTTT	CATSRDYRQPQHF
TRBV11-2	TRBJ1-5	TRBD1	NA	TGTGCCAGCAGCTTAGGACGTGACAGGGGGCAATGGGGCAATCAGCCCCAGCATTTT	CASSLGRDRGQWGNQPQHF
TRBV20-1	TRBJ1-1	NA	NA	TGCAGTGCCCAACCGCGGACTGAAGCTTTCTTT	CSAQPRTEAFF
TRBV5-8	TRBJ1-5	TRBD1	NA	TGTGCCAGCAGCTTTAGGACAGGGGGTCGACAGCCCCAGCATTTT	CASSFRTGGRQPQHF
TRBV7-9	TRBJ1-1	NA	NA	TGTGCCAGCGTAGCTCAGCCGAACACTGAAGCTTTCTTT	CASVAQPNTEAFF
TRBV4-2	TRBJ2-6	NA	NA	TGTGCCAGCAGCGAACAGGGTACTGGGGCCAACGTCCTGACTTTC	CASSEQGTGANVLTF
TRBV19	TRBJ2-5	NA	NA	TGTGCCAGTAGTAAGTCGGGAGAGGGCAAAGAGACCCAGTACTTC	CASSKSGEGKETQYF
TRBV5-1	TRBJ2-3	NA	once	TGCGCCAGCAGCTTTCCAGCGGGCACAGATACGCAGTATTTT	CASSFPAGTDTQYF
TRBV30	TRBJ1-1	TRBD1	once	TGTGCCTGTACAGGGGATGCGAACACTGAAGCTTTCTTT	CACTGDANTEAFF
TRBV11-2	TRBJ1-3	NA	NA	TGTGCCAGCAGCCTCAGTACAGGGTACTTCGGAAACACCATATATTTT	CASSLSTGYFGNTIYF
TRBV30	TRBJ1-5	TRBD1	few	TGTGCCTGGAGTCTCCGGGACAGACTGAATCAGCCCCAGCATTTT	CAWSLRDRLNQPQHF
TRBV28	TRBJ2-7	NA	NA	TGTGCCAGCAGTTCGTCGTCCTACGAGCAGTACTTC	CASSSSSYEQYF
TRBV5-1	TRBJ2-3	TRBD1	NA	TGCGCCAGCAGCTTGGAAGGGACAGGGGAGGCAGATACGCAGTATTTT	CASSLEGTGEADTQYF
TRBV6-4	TRBJ1-2	TRBD1	NA	TGTGCCAGTTCCCCCGGGACAGGGCACTATGGCTACACCTTC	CASSPGTGHYGYTF
TRBV5-8	TRBJ1-2	NA	NA	TGTGCCACCACATGGGGGGTAGCTAACTATGGCTACACCTTC	CATTWGVANYGYTF
TRBV18	TRBJ2-5	NA	NA	TGTGCCAGCTCACCACGGTATGGGGGCGGAGAGACCCAGTACTTC	CASSPRYGGGETQYF
TRBV19	TRBJ1-2	NA	NA	TGTGCCAGTAGTATTGGCGCGGGGGCACCTAACTATGGCTACACCTTC	CASSIGAGAPNYGYTF
TRBV19	TRBJ2-7	NA	NA	TGTGCCAGTAGTCAGGGCGGACAGCCTTACTACGAGCAGTACTTC	CASSQGGQPYYEQYF
TRBV6-5	TRBJ2-7	NA	once	TGTGCCAGCAGTTACAAGACAGCTTTCTACGAGCAGTACTTC	CASSYKTAFYEQYF
TRBV7-2	TRBJ1-2	NA	NA	TGTGCCAGCACCCGTAGGGAGGGCTACACCTTC	CASTRREGYTF
TRBV7-9	TRBJ2-5	NA	few	TGTGCCAGCAGCCCCCAGGGATTCGAAGAGACCCAGTACTTC	CASSPQGFEETQYF
TRBV29-1	TRBJ2-1	TRBD1	NA	TGCAGCGTTGACTCGGGACAGGGTGATGAGCAGTTCTTC	CSVDSGQGDEQFF